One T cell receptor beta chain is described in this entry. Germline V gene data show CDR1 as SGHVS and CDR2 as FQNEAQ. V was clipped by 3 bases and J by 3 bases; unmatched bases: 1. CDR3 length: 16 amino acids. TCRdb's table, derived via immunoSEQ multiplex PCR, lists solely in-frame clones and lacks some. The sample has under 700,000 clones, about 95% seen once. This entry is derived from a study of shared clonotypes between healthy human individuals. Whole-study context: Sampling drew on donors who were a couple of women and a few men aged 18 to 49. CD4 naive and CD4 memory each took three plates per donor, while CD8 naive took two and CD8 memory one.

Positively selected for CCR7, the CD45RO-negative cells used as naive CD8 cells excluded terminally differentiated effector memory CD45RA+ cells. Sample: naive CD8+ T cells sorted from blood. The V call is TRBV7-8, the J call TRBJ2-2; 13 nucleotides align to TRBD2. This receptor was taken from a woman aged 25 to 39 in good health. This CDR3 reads CASSFGTSGDTGELFF. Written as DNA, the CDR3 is TGTGCCAGCAGCTTCGGGACTAGCGGGGACACCGGGGAGCTGTTTTTT.